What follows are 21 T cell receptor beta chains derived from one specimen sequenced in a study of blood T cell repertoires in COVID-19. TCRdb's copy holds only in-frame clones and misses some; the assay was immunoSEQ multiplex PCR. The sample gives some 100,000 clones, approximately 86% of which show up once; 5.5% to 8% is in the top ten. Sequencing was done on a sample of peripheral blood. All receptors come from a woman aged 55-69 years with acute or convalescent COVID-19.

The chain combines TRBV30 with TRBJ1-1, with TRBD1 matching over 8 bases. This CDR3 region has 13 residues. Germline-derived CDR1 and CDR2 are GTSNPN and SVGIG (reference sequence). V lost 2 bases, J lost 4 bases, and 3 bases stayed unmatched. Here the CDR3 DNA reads TGTGCCTGGAGTCGACAGGGGTCCACTGAAGCTTTCTTT. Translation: CAWSRQGSTEAFF.

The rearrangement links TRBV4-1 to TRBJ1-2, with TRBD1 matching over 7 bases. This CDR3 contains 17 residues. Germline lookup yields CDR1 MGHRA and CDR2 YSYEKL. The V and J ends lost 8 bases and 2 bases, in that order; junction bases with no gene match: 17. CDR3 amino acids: CASSKNLRGQTNYGYTF. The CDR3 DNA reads TGCGCCAGCTCCAAGAATCTCAGGGGACAGACCAACTATGGCTACACCTTC.

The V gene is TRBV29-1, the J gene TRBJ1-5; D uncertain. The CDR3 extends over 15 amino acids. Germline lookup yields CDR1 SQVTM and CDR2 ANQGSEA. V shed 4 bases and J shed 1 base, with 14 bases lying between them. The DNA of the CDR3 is TGCAGCGTTGTGAGACCCCCGGGGAGCAATCAGCCCCAGCATTTT. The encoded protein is CSVVRPPGSNQPQHF.

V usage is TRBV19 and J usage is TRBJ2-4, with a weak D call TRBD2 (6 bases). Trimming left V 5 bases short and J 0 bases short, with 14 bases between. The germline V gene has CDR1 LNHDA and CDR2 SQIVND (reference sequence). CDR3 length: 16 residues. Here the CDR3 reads CASSPGGEIAKNIQYF. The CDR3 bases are TGTGCCAGTAGTCCCGGCGGGGAAATAGCCAAAAACATTCAGTACTTC. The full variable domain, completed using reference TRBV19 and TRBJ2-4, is DGGITQSPKYLFRKEGQNVTLSCEQNLNHDAMYWYRQDPGQGLRLIYYSQIVNDFQKGDIAEGYSVSREKKESFPLTVTSAQKNPTAFYLCASSPGGEIAKNIQYFGAGTRLSVL.

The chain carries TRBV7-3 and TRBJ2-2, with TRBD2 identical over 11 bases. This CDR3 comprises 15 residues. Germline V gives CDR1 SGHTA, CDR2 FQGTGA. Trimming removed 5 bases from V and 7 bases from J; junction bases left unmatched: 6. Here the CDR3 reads CASSVAGGPIGELFF. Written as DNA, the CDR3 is TGTGCCAGCAGCGTAGCGGGAGGGCCGATCGGGGAGCTGTTTTTT.

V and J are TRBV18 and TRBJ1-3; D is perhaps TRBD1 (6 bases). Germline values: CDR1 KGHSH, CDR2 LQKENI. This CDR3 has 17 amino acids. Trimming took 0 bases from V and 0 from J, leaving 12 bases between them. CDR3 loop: CASSPPMGAYSGNTIYF. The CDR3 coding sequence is TGTGCCAGCTCACCACCGATGGGGGCTTACTCTGGAAACACCATATATTTT.

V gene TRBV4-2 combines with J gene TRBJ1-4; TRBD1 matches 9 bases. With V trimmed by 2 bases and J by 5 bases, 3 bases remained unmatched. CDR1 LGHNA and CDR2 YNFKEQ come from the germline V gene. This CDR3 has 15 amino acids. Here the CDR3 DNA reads TGTGCCAGCAGCCAAAGACAGGGGGAGAATGAAAAACTGTTTTTT. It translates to CASSQRQGENEKLFF.

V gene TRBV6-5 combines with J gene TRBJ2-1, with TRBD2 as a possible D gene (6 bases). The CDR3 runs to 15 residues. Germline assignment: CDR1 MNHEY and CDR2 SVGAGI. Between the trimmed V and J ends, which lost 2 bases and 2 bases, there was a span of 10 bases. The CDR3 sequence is CASSYGRLAYNEQFF. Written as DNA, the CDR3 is TGTGCCAGCAGTTACGGGAGGCTAGCCTACAATGAGCAGTTCTTC.

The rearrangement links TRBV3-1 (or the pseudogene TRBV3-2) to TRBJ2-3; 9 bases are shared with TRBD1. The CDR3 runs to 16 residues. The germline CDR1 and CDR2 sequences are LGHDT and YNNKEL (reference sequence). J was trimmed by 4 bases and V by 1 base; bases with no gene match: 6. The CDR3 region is CASSQVPGQGSDTQYF. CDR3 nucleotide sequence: TGTGCCAGCAGCCAAGTTCCGGGACAGGGTTCAGATACGCAGTATTTT.

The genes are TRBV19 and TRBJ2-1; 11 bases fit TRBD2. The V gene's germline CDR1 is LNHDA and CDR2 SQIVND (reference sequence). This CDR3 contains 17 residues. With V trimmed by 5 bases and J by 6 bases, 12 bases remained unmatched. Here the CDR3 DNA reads TGTGCCAGTAGTTTTTCACCACTAGCGGGAGAAACCAATGAGCAGTTCTTC. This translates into CASSFSPLAGETNEQFF.

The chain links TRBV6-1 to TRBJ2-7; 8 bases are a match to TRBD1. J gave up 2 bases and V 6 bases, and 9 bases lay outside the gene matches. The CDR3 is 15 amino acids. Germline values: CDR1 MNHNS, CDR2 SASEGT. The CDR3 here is CASSLDRGRTYEQYV. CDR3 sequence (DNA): TGTGCCAGCAGCCTCGACAGGGGACGAACCTACGAGCAGTACGTC.

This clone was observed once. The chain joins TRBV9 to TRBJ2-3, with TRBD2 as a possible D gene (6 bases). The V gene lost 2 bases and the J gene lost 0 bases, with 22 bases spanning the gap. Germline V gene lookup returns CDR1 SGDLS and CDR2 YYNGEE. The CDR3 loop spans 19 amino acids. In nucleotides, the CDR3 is TGTGCCAGCAGCGTCGGACCGGGACTCGCACTTCCTAGCACAGATACGCAGTATTTT. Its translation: CASSVGPGLALPSTDTQYF.

Written as DNA, the CDR3 is TGTGCCAGCACCCCCGGACAGATATTATACGAGCAGTACTTC. Translated, it gives CASTPGQILYEQYF. V gene TRBV21-1 combines with J gene TRBJ2-7; the listed D gene, TRBD1, was not tested against the DNA. TRBV21-1 is annotated as a pseudogene. The length of the CDR3 is 14 residues.

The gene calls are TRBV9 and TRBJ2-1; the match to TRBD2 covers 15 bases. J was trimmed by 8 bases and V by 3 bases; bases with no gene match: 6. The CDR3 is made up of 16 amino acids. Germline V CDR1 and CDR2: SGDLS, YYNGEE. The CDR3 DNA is TGTGCCAGCAGCGCGGGACTAGCGGGAGGCCGCGATGAGCAGTTCTTC. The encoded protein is CASSAGLAGGRDEQFF.

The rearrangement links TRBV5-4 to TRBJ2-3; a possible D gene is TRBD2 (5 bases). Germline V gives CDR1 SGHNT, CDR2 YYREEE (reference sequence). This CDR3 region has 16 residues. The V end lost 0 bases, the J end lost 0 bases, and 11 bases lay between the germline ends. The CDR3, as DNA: TGTGCCAGCAGCTTGGAACAGCGGATTAGCACAGATACGCAGTATTTT. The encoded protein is CASSLEQRISTDTQYF.

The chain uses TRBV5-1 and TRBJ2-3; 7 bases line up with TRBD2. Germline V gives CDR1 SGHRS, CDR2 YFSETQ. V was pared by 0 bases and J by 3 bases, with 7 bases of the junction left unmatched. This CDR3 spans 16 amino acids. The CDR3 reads CASSLALSGKTDTQYF. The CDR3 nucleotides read TGCGCCAGCAGCTTGGCCTTGAGCGGGAAAACAGATACGCAGTATTTT.

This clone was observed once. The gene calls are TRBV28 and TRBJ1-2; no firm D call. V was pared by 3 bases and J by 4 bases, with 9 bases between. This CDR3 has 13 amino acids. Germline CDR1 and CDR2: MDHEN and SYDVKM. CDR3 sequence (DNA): TGTGCCAGCAGTTTTTCCGTGTCCTATGGCTACACCTTC. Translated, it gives CASSFSVSYGYTF.

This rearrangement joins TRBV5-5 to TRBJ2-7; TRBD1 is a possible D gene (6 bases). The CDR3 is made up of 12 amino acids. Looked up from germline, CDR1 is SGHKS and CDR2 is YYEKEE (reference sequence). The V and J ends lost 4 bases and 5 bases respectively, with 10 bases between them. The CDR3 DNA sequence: TGTGCCAGCAGCCTCACAGGGCACGAGCAGTACTTC. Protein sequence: CASSLTGHEQYF.

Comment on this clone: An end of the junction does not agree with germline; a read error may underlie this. The CDR3 reads CASSQAGQPNYGYTF. The CDR3 region has the DNA TGTGCCAGCAGCCAGGCGGGACAGCCTAATTATGGCTACACCTTC. This rearrangement joins TRBV6-5 to TRBJ1-2; 7 nucleotides agree with TRBD1. This CDR3 comprises 15 residues. Germline CDR1 reads MNHEY; CDR2 reads SVGAGI.

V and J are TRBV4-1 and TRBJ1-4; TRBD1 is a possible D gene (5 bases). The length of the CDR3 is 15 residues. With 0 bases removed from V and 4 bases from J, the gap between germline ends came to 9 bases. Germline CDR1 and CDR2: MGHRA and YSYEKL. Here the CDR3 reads CASSQDKGLNEKLFF. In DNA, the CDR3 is TGCGCCAGCAGCCAAGATAAGGGGCTTAATGAAAAACTGTTTTTT.

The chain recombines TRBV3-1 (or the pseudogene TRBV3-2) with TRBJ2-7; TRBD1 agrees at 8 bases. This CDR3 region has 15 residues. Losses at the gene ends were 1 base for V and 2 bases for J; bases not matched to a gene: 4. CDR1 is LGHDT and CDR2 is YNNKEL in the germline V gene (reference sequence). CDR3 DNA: TGTGCCAGCAGCCAAGTTTTGGGACAGGCCTACGAGCAGTACTTC. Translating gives CASSQVLGQAYEQYF.